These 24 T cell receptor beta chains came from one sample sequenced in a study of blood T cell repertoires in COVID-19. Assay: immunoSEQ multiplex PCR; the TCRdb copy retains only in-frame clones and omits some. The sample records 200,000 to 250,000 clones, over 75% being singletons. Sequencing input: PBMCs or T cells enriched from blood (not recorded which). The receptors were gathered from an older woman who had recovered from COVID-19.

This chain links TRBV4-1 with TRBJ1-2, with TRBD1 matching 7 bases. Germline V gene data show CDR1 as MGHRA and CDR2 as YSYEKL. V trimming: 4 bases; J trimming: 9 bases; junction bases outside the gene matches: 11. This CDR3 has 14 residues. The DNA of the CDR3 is TGCGCCAGCAGCCCAGCCCCGGGACAGAATAGCTACACCTTC. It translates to CASSPAPGQNSYTF.

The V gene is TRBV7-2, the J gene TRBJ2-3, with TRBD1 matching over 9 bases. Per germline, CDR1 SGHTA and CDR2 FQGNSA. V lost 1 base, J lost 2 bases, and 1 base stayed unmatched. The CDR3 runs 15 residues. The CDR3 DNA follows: TGTGCCAGCAGCTTAGGGACAGGGGCCACAGATACGCAGTATTTT. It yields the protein CASSLGTGATDTQYF.

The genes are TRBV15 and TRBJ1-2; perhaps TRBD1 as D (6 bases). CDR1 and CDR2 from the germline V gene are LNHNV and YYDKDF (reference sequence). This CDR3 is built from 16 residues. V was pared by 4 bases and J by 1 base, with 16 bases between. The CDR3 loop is CATSTRTDRFNYGYTF. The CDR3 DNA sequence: TGTGCCACCAGCACCAGAACCGACAGGTTTAACTATGGCTACACCTTC.

The chain's CDR3 is CASSLSTRNYGYTF. CDR3 coding DNA: TGTGCCAGCAGCTTGTCTACGAGAAACTATGGCTACACCTTC. This chain uses TRBV5-4 with TRBJ1-2; no clear D. V gave up 1 base and J gave up 2 bases, with 9 bases separating them. Looked up from germline, CDR1 is SGHNT and CDR2 is YYREEE (reference sequence). This CDR3 is 14 amino acids long.

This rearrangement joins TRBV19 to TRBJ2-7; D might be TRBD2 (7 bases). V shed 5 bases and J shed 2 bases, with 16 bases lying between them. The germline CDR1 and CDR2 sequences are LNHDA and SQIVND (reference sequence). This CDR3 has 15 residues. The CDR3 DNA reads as TGTGCCAGTAGTCCCGGGGGAGGGGACACCTACGAGCAGTACTTC. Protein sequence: CASSPGGGDTYEQYF.

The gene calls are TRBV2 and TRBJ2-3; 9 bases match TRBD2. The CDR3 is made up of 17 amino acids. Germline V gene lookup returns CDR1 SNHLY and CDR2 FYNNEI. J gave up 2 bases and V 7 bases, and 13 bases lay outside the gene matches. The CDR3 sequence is CASIKGTGTSSTDTQYF. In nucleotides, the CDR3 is TGTGCCAGCATAAAAGGAACCGGGACTAGCTCCACAGATACGCAGTATTTT. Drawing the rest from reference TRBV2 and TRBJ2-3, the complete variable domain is EPEVTQTPSHQVTQMGQEVILRCVPISNHLYFYWYRQILGQKVEFLVSFYNNEISEKSEIFDDQFSVERPDGSNFTLKIRSTKLEDSAMYFCASIKGTGTSSTDTQYFGPGTRLTVL.

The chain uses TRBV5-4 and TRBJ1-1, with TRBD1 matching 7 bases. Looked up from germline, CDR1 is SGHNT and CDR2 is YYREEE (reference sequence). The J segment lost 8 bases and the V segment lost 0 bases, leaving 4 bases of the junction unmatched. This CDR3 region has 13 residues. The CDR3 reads CASSLDPDREAFF. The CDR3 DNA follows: TGTGCCAGCAGCTTGGACCCGGACAGGGAAGCTTTCTTT.

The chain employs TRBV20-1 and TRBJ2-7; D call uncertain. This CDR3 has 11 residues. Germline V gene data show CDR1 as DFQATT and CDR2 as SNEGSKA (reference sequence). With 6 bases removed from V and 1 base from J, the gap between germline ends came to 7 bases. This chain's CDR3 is CSAVRSYEQYF. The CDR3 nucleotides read TGCAGTGCGGTCAGATCCTACGAGCAGTACTTC.

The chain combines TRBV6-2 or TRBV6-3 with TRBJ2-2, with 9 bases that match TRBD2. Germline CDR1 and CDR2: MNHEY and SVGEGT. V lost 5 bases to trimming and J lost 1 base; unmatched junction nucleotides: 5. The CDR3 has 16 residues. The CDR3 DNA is TGTGCCAGCAGTCCGAATAGCGGGAGGAACACCGGGGAGCTGTTTTTT. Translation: CASSPNSGRNTGELFF.

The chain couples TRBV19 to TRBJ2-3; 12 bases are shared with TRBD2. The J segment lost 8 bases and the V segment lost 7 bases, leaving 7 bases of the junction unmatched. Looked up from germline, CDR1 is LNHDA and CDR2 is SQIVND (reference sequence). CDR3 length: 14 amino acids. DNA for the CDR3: TGTGCCAGTACAGGACTAGCGGGAAAGGGTACGCAGTATTTT. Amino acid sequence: CASTGLAGKGTQYF.

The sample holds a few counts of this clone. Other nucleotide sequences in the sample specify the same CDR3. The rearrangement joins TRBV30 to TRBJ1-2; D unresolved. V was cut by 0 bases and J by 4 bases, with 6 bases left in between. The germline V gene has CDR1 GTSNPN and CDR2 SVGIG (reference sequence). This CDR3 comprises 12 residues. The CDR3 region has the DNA TGTGCCTGGAGTGTTGGAGGCTATGGCTACACCTTC. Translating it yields CAWSVGGYGYTF.

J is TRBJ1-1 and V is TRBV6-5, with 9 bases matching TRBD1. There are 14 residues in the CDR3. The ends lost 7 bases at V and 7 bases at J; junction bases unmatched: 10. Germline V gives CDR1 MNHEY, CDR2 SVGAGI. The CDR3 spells CASTKTGGDGEAFF. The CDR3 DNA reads TGTGCCAGCACCAAGACAGGGGGTGACGGTGAAGCTTTCTTT.

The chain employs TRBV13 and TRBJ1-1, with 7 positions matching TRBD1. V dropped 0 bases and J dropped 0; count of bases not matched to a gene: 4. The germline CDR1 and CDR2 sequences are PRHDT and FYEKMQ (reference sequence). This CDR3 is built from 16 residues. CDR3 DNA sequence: TGTGCCAGCAGCTTAGGACAAACAGGGGTGAACACTGAAGCTTTCTTT. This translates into CASSLGQTGVNTEAFF.

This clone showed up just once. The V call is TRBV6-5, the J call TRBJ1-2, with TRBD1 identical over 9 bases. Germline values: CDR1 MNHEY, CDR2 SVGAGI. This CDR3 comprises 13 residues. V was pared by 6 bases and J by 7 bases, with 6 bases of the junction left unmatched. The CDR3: CASSGTGWRGYTF. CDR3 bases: TGTGCCAGCAGCGGGACAGGGTGGCGTGGCTACACCTTC.

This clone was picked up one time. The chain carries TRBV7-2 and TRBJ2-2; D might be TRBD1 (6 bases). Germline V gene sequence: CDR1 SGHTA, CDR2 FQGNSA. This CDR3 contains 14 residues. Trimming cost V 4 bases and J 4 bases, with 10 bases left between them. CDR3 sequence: CASSYQGSTGELFF. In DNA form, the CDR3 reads TGTGCCAGCAGCTACCAGGGGAGCACCGGGGAGCTGTTTTTT.

The CDR3: CASMGAEDYGYTF. CDR3 DNA sequence: TGTGCCAGCATGGGGGCGGAAGACTATGGCTACACCTTC. This chain connects TRBV5-4 to TRBJ1-2; tentative D call: TRBD1 (6 bases). CDR1 is SGHNT and CDR2 is YYREEE in the germline V gene (reference sequence). The CDR3 covers 13 residues. V was trimmed by 6 bases and J by 3 bases, leaving 12 bases between them.

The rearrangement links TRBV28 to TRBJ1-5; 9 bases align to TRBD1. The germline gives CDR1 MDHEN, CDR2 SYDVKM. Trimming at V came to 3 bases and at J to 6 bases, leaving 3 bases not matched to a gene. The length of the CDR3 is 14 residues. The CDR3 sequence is CASSFGTGSQPQHF. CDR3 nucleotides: TGTGCCAGCAGTTTCGGGACAGGGAGTCAGCCCCAGCATTTT.

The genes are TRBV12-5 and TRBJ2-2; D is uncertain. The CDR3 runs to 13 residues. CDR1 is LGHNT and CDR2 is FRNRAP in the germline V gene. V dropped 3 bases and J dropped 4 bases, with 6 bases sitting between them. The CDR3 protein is CASGFEITGELFF. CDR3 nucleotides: TGTGCTAGTGGTTTTGAGATCACCGGGGAGCTGTTTTTT.

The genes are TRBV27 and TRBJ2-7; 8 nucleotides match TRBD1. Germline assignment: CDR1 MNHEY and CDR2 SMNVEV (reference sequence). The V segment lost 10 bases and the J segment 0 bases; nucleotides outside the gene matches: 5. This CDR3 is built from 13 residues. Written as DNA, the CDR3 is TGTGCCACCACGGACAGGGACTCCTACGAGCAGTACTTC. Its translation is CATTDRDSYEQYF.

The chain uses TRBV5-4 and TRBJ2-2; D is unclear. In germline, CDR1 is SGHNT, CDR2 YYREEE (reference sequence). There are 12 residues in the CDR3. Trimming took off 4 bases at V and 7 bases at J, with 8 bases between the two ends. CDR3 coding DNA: TGTGCCAGCAGCCACATCAACGGGGAGCTGTTTTTT. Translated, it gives CASSHINGELFF.

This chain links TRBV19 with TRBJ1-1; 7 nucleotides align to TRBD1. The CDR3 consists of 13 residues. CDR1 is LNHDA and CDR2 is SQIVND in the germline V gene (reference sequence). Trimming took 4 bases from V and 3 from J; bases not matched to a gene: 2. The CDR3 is CASSRTGDTEAFF. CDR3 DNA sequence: TGTGCCAGTAGTAGGACAGGAGACACTGAAGCTTTCTTT.

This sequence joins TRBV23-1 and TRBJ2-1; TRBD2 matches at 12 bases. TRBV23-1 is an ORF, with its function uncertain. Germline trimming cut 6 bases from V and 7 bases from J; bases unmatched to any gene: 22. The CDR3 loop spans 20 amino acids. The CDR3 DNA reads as TGCGCCAGCAGCCCAGTACAGCGGGGACAAGGACTAGCGGGGCGGAATGAGCAGTTCTTC. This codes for CASSPVQRGQGLAGRNEQFF.

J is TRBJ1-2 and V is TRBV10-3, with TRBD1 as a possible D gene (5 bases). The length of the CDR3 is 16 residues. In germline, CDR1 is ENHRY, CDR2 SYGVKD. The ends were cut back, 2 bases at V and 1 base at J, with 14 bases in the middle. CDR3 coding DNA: TGTGCCATCAGTGAGCGGGGGACGGAATTTAACTATGGCTACACCTTC. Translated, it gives CAISERGTEFNYGYTF.

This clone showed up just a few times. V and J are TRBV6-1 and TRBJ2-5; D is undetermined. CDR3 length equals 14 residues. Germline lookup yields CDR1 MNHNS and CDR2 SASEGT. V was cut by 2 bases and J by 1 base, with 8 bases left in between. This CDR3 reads CASSESTIQETQYF. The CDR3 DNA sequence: TGTGCCAGCAGTGAATCCACAATCCAAGAGACCCAGTACTTC.